Listed here are 4 T cell receptor beta chains from one sample, sequenced in a study of human thymus T cells. Produced via immunoSEQ multiplex PCR; TCRdb's table is partial and in-frame only. The sample has tens of thousands of clones; 94% are singletons. The sequencing input was blood. These receptor sequences come from a boy under two years old with a congenital heart defect but otherwise immunologically healthy.

The V and J genes are TRBV9 and TRBJ2-3; D not resolved. The germline V gene has CDR1 SGDLS and CDR2 YYNGEE. V was cut by 3 bases and J by 0 bases, with 11 bases left in between. This CDR3 spans 15 amino acids. The CDR3 bases are TGTGCCAGCAGCGGTAGCCCGCCTAGCACAGATACGCAGTATTTT. Its protein is CASSGSPPSTDTQYF.

This chain uses TRBV11-3 with TRBJ1-1; no definite D call. CDR1 and CDR2 (germline): SGHNT, YENEEA. CDR3 length: 15 residues. Trimming took 5 bases from V and 10 from J, leaving 23 bases between them. CDR3 in DNA: TGTGCCAGCAGCCCTCGGTCTCGGGCCCAAAACAGAGCTTTCTTT. It codes for CASSPRSRAQNRAFF.

Remarks on this clone: The same CDR3 is also encoded by other DNA sequences in this sample. The genes are TRBV29-1 and TRBJ2-3; the D call may be TRBD1 or TRBD2 (5 bases each). The CDR3 extends over 13 amino acids. CDR1 SQVTM and CDR2 ANQGSEA come from the germline V gene. V was clipped by 3 bases and J by 5 bases, with 12 bases between them. The CDR3 protein is CSVETGRLDTQYF. DNA for the CDR3: TGCAGCGTTGAGACGGGACGTCTAGATACGCAGTATTTT.

This clone showed up just once. This sequence joins TRBV7-6 and TRBJ2-5; D ambiguous. The CDR3 is made up of 13 amino acids. From germline, CDR1 is SGHVS and CDR2 FNYEAQ. Trimming removed 2 bases at V and 2 bases at J, with 6 bases between. CDR3 DNA: TGTGCCAGCAGCTTAAGCTTGCAAGAGACCCAGTACTTC. The encoded protein is CASSLSLQETQYF. Full variable domain (remainder filled in from reference TRBV7-6 and TRBJ2-5): GAGVSQSPRYKVTKRGQDVALRCDPISGHVSLYWYRQALGQGPEFLTYFNYEAQQDKSGLPNDRFSAERPEGSISTLTIQRTEQRDSAMYRCASSLSLQETQYFGPGTRLLVL.